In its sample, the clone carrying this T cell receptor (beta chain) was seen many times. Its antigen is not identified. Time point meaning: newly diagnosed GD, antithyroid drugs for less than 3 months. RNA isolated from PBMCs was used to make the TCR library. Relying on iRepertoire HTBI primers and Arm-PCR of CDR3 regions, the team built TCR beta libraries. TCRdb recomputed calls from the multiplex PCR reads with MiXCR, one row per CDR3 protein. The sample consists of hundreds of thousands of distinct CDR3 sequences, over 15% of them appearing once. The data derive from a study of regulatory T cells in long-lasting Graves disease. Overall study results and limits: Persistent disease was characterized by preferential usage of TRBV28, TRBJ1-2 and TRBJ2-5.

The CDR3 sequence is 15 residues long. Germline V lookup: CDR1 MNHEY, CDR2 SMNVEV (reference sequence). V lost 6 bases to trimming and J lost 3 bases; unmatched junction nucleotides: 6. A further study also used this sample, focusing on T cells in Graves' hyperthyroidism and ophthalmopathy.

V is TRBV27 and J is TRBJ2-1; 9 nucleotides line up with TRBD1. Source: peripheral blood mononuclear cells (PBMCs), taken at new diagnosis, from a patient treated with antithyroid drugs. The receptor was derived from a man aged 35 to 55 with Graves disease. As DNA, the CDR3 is TGTGCCAGCAGAACCACAGGGGGCGGCTACAATGAGCAGTTCTTC. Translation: CASRTTGGGYNEQFF.